These 5 T cell receptor beta chains share one sample of origin, sequenced in a study of cytomegalovirus exposure and HLA in healthy donors (dated by TCRdb to about 2017). Library creation used the immunoSEQ multiplex PCR assay. For the multiplex PCR, a mixture combining 60 forward primers for TCR Vbeta segments and 13 reverse primers for TCR Jbeta segments was used. The table was pulled from immuneACCESS by TCRdb, which kept in-frame rearrangements only. Such tables lose some clones; where checked, under half of the loss comes from unresolved V genes, and the rest has no known cause. Counted in this sample were 80,000 to 100,000 clones; over 75% of them appeared once. The ten largest make up 4.5% to 5.5% of the sample. The sample comprised PBMCs. These TCRs come from a man between 40 and 49 years old in good health and CMV-seropositive.

This clone has just a few counts. This rearrangement joins TRBV21-1 to TRBJ2-1; the table's TRBD2 call for D was not verified on the DNA. TRBV21-1 corresponds to a pseudogene. The length of the CDR3 is 16 residues. For the CDR3, the DNA is TGTGCCAGCAGCAAAGACCCTAAAAGCTCCTACAATGAGCAGTTCTTC. This translates into CASSKDPKSSYNEQFF.

The rearrangement joins TRBV6-1 to TRBJ1-2, with TRBD1 matching 8 bases. This CDR3 has 14 amino acids. In germline, CDR1 is MNHNS, CDR2 SASEGT. After removal of 8 bases from V and 8 bases from J, the junction contained 13 bases not matched to a gene. The CDR3 coding sequence is TGTGCCAGCCGAGATACAGGGGGGTCGGAGGGCTACACCTTC. This sequence encodes CASRDTGGSEGYTF.

The chain joins TRBV11-3 to TRBJ2-2; 9 bases fit TRBD1. This CDR3 is built from 15 residues. Trimming cost V 5 bases and J 8 bases; bases outside gene matches: 9. Germline assignment: CDR1 SGHNT and CDR2 YENEEA. In DNA form, the CDR3 reads TGTGCCAGCAGCCATTGGGACAGGGCCGCTGGGGAGCTGTTTTTT. This sequence encodes CASSHWDRAAGELFF. The complete variable domain, with remaining parts taken from reference TRBV11-3 and TRBJ2-2, reads EAGVVQSPRYKIIEKKQPVAFWCNPISGHNTLYWYLQNLGQGPELLIRYENEEAVDDSQLPKDRFSAERLKGVDSTLKIQPAELGDSAVYLCASSHWDRAAGELFFGEGSRLTVL.

The genes are TRBV5-1 and TRBJ1-3; D ambiguous. The CDR3 has 16 amino acids. Trimming removed 2 bases from V and 2 bases from J, with 14 bases in between. The germline CDR1 and CDR2 sequences are SGHRS and YFSETQ. The chain's CDR3 is CASSFGGNDPGNTIYF. CDR3 DNA: TGCGCCAGCAGCTTCGGCGGGAACGACCCTGGAAACACCATATATTTT. The whole variable domain, remainder taken from reference TRBV5-1 and TRBJ1-3, is KAGVTQTPRYLIKTRGQQVTLSCSPISGHRSVSWYQQTPGQGLQFLFEYFSETQRNKGNFPGRFSGRQFSNSRSEMNVSTLELGDSALYLCASSFGGNDPGNTIYFGEGSWLTVV.

The chain employs TRBV18 and TRBJ2-5, with 11 positions matching TRBD1. The CDR3 covers 16 residues. Losses at the gene ends were 4 bases for V and 5 bases for J; bases not matched to a gene: 9. The germline CDR1 and CDR2 sequences are KGHSH and LQKENI. The CDR3 DNA follows: TGTGCCAGCTCACGGAACCGGGACAGGGGGTCGGAGACCCAGTACTTC. Its translation: CASSRNRDRGSETQYF. The variable domain in full, with the rest retrieved from reference TRBV18 and TRBJ2-5, is NAGVMQNPRHLVRRRGQEARLRCSPMKGHSHVYWYRQLPEEGLKFMVYLQKENIIDESGMPKERFSAEFPKEGPSILRIQQVVRGDSAAYFCASSRNRDRGSETQYFGPGTRLLVL.